Below, 9 T cell receptor beta chains from the same sample are listed, as sequenced in a study of cytomegalovirus exposure and HLA in healthy donors. The PCR used 60 Vbeta and 13 Jbeta primers. Clones were sequenced by immunoSEQ multiplex PCR, and TCRdb holds only the in-frame ones, with some missing. The sample comprises some 200,000 clones, roughly 80% of which are singletons, and 1.7% rests with the top ten. Sequenced input: PBMCs. These TCRs come from a woman younger than 35 in good health and CMV-seronegative.

The table lists this clone with a count of one. V gene TRBV7-2 combines with J gene TRBJ2-1; the match to TRBD1 covers 11 bases. This CDR3 comprises 15 residues. J lost 6 bases, V lost 1 base, and 2 bases had no gene match. CDR1 is SGHTA, CDR2 FQGNSA, per germline. In DNA form, the CDR3 reads TGTGCCAGCAGCTTAGGTGGGACAGGGGGCAATGAGCAGTTCTTC. It codes for CASSLGGTGGNEQFF.

The chain uses TRBV2 and TRBJ2-7; D is undetermined. V dropped 3 bases and J dropped 1 base, with 13 bases sitting between them. Germline CDR1 is SNHLY and CDR2 is FYNNEI. CDR3 length: 15 amino acids. The CDR3 DNA reads TGTGCCAGCAGTGATTATGGTATCGGGTCCTACGAGCAGTACGTC. Protein: CASSDYGIGSYEQYV.

This clone was seen once. The chain combines TRBV7-2 with TRBJ1-2; TRBD1 agrees at 9 bases. The CDR3 runs to 14 residues. With 6 bases clipped from V and 5 bases from J, the junction kept 7 bases outside the gene matches. Germline CDR1 reads SGHTA; CDR2 reads FQGNSA. As DNA, the CDR3 is TGTGCCAGCAGTTCCACAGGGGGCGATTATGGCTACACCTTC. This sequence encodes CASSSTGGDYGYTF. The variable domain in full, with the rest retrieved from reference TRBV7-2 and TRBJ1-2, is GAGVSQSPSNKVTEKGKDVELRCDPISGHTALYWYRQSLGQGLEFLIYFQGNSAPDKSGLPSDRFSAERTGGSVSTLTIQRTQQEDSAVYLCASSSTGGDYGYTFGSGTRLTVV.

The chain combines TRBV9 with TRBJ1-2, with 8 bases aligning to TRBD1. V gave up 4 bases and J gave up 4 bases; unmatched junction bases: 3. This CDR3 region has 13 residues. Per the germline V gene, CDR1 is SGDLS and CDR2 is YYNGEE. This CDR3 reads CASSPTGGYGYTF. In DNA, the CDR3 is TGTGCCAGCAGCCCCACAGGGGGCTATGGCTACACCTTC. Supplemented by reference TRBV9 and TRBJ1-2, the full variable domain reads DSGVTQTPKHLITATGQRVTLRCSPRSGDLSVYWYQQSLDQGLQFLIQYYNGEERAKGNILERFSAQQFPDLHSELNLSSLELGDSALYFCASSPTGGYGYTFGSGTRLTVV.

This clone was recorded once. The rearrangement joins TRBV29-1 to TRBJ2-7; D possibly corresponds to TRBD1 (6 bases). CDR3 length: 15 residues. Germline V CDR1 and CDR2: SQVTM, ANQGSEA. Deletions cut 1 base from V and 3 bases from J, with 16 bases between. CDR3 nucleotides: TGCAGCGTTGAAGCCCCGACAGGCTCAGACTACGAGCAGTACTTC. As protein: CSVEAPTGSDYEQYF.

This chain links TRBV5-4 with TRBJ2-5; D is possibly TRBD2 (6 bases). This CDR3 spans 13 amino acids. Looked up from germline, CDR1 is SGHNT and CDR2 is YYREEE (reference sequence). The V and J ends lost 6 bases and 0 bases respectively, with 9 bases between them. The CDR3 reads CASTWDYQETQYF. Written as DNA, the CDR3 is TGTGCCAGCACCTGGGACTACCAAGAGACCCAGTACTTC. The full variable domain, completed using reference TRBV5-4 and TRBJ2-5, is ETGVTQSPTHLIKTRGQQVTLRCSSQSGHNTVSWYQQALGQGPQFIFQYYREEENGRGNFPPRFSGLQFPNYSSELNVNALELDDSALYLCASTWDYQETQYFGPGTRLLVL.

The genes are TRBV7-8 and TRBJ2-3; 7 bases match TRBD2. Germline loops: CDR1 SGHVS, CDR2 FQNEAQ. CDR3 length equals 14 residues. The V gene end was trimmed by 4 bases and the J gene end by 3 bases; junction bases not matched to a gene: 4. The CDR3 spells CASSWRERTDTQYF. In DNA form, the CDR3 reads TGTGCCAGCAGCTGGCGGGAGAGGACAGATACGCAGTATTTT.

The chain uses TRBV4-1 and TRBJ2-7, with 9 bases matching TRBD1. With V trimmed by 4 bases and J by 0 bases, 7 bases remained unmatched. The CDR3 totals 16 residues. Looked up from germline, CDR1 is MGHRA and CDR2 is YSYEKL. CDR3 in amino acids: CASSLNPGQGSYEQYF. The CDR3 DNA reads as TGCGCCAGCAGCCTAAATCCGGGACAGGGCTCCTACGAGCAGTACTTC.

The V and J genes are TRBV5-5 and TRBJ1-5; D ambiguous. V lost 1 base to trimming and J lost 4 bases, with 6 bases between them. Germline CDR1 and CDR2: SGHKS and YYEKEE (reference sequence). This CDR3 contains 13 residues. The CDR3 DNA follows: TGTGCCAGCAGCTTGCGGGAGAATCAGCCCCAGCATTTT. This sequence encodes CASSLRENQPQHF.